These T cell receptor beta chains were read from a single sample in a study of blood T cell repertoires in COVID-19. Profiling relied on immunoSEQ multiplex PCR, and the TCRdb table lists in-frame clones only, not all of them. The sample has approximately 150,000 clones, approximately 82% seen once; the top ten hold roughly 1.5%. Input material: peripheral blood. All receptors derive from a human donor in a cohort sampled during active COVID-19. Both conserved end residues are part of each CDR3. The D gene is left open where the match is weak. Only part of the rows carry a size: once, few, many, or a class if the clone is expanded.

J: TRBJ2-3
size: NA
D: TRBD2
V: TRBV28
CDR3: CASSLPGLAGGGTDTQYF
DNA: TGTGCCAGCAGTTTACCTGGACTAGCGGGAGGGGGCACAGATACGCAGTATTTT

J: TRBJ2-7
size: once
D: NA
V: TRBV28
CDR3: CASSSAGQTYEQYF
DNA: TGTGCCAGCAGTTCTGCAGGACAAACCTACGAGCAGTACTTC

J: TRBJ2-3
size: once
D: NA
V: TRBV27
CDR3: CASSPGLAADTQYF
DNA: TGTGCCAGCAGTCCAGGTCTAGCAGCAGATACGCAGTATTTT

J: TRBJ1-5
size: NA
D: NA
V: TRBV19
CDR3: CASRTDYSNQPQHF
DNA: TGCGCCAGTAGGACAGATTATAGCAATCAGCCCCAGCATTTT

J: TRBJ2-7
size: once
D: NA
V: TRBV7-2
CDR3: CASSLEAGTYEQYF
DNA: TGTGCCAGCAGCTTAGAGGCGGGAACCTACGAGCAGTACTTC

J: TRBJ1-2
size: NA
D: NA
V: TRBV28
CDR3: CASLSNYGYTF
DNA: TGTGCCAGCCTTTCTAACTATGGCTACACCTTC

J: TRBJ1-4
size: NA
D: NA
V: TRBV7-8
CDR3: CASSLARTGKGGGNEKLFF
DNA: TGTGCCAGCAGCTTAGCGAGAACAGGGAAGGGCGGGGGAAATGAAAAACTGTTTTTT

J: TRBJ2-5
size: once
D: TRBD2
V: TRBV2
CDR3: CASSEGVSGGQETQYF
DNA: TGTGCCAGCAGTGAAGGGGTTAGCGGGGGACAAGAGACCCAGTACTTC

J: TRBJ1-4
size: once
D: NA
V: TRBV15
CDR3: CATSGLPGLANEKLFF
DNA: TGTGCCACCAGCGGATTGCCAGGGTTAGCTAATGAAAAACTGTTTTTT

J: TRBJ2-2
size: NA
D: TRBD2
V: TRBV19
CDR3: CASRRRGTSGSMNTGELFF
DNA: TGTGCCAGTAGGAGACGCGGGACTAGCGGGAGCATGAACACCGGGGAGCTGTTTTTT

J: TRBJ2-1
size: NA
D: NA
V: TRBV4-1
CDR3: CASSQDQGYNEQFF
DNA: TGCGCCAGCAGCCAAGATCAGGGCTACAATGAGCAGTTCTTC

J: TRBJ2-7
size: NA
D: NA
V: TRBV3-1/TRBV3-2
CDR3: CASSQEGGRRQYF
DNA: TGTGCCAGCAGCCAAGAAGGAGGGAGAAGGCAGTACTTC

J: TRBJ2-2
size: NA
D: NA
V: TRBV25-1
CDR3: CASSELPPDTGELFF
DNA: TGTGCCAGCAGTGAACTACCCCCCGATACCGGGGAGCTGTTTTTT

J: TRBJ2-1
size: NA
D: TRBD2
V: TRBV6-5
CDR3: CASSYSAGLINNEQFF
DNA: TGTGCCAGCAGTTACTCAGCGGGGTTAATCAACAATGAGCAGTTCTTC

J: TRBJ2-2
size: NA
D: TRBD2
V: TRBV9
CDR3: CASSLSGRVTGELFF
DNA: TGTGCCAGCAGCCTCAGCGGGAGGGTCACCGGGGAGCTGTTTTTT

J: TRBJ2-1
size: NA
D: NA
V: TRBV5-6
CDR3: CASSLGLWTPYNEQFF
DNA: TGTGCCAGCAGCCTGGGGCTATGGACACCTTACAATGAGCAGTTCTTC

J: TRBJ2-4
size: once
D: NA
V: TRBV7-2
CDR3: CASSLRGGQMAKNIQYF
DNA: TGTGCCAGCAGCTTACGGGGTGGTCAGATGGCCAAAAACATTCAGTACTTC

J: TRBJ1-1
size: NA
D: NA
V: TRBV27
CDR3: CASSFQGRTEAFF
DNA: TGTGCCAGCAGTTTTCAGGGTAGGACTGAAGCTTTCTTT

J: TRBJ1-1
size: NA
D: TRBD1
V: TRBV27
CDR3: CASSSGRGQAGTEAFF
DNA: TGTGCCAGCAGTTCAGGAAGGGGGCAGGCGGGGACTGAAGCTTTCTTT

J: TRBJ1-5
size: NA
D: NA
V: TRBV18
CDR3: CASSTGSNQPQHF
DNA: TGTGCCAGCTCAACAGGGTCCAATCAGCCCCAGCATTTT

J: TRBJ1-5
size: NA
D: TRBD1
V: TRBV28
CDR3: CASRTGQGYNQPQHF
DNA: TGTGCCAGCAGGACTGGACAGGGATACAATCAGCCCCAGCATTTT

J: TRBJ2-7
size: NA
D: NA
V: TRBV10-3
CDR3: CAISAIYEQYF
DNA: TGTGCCATCAGTGCTATTTACGAGCAGTACTTC

J: TRBJ1-4
size: NA
D: TRBD1
V: TRBV5-4
CDR3: CASSLKKQGPTNEKLFF
DNA: TGTGCCAGCAGCTTAAAAAAACAGGGGCCAACTAATGAAAAACTGTTTTTT

J: TRBJ2-3
size: NA
D: TRBD2
V: TRBV11-2
CDR3: CASSLAGGPKDTQYF
DNA: TGTGCCAGCAGCCTAGCGGGAGGGCCAAAAGATACGCAGTATTTT

J: TRBJ2-1
size: NA
D: NA
V: TRBV9
CDR3: CASSVVGALGNEQFF
DNA: TGTGCCAGCAGCGTAGTAGGGGCATTGGGGAATGAGCAGTTCTTC

J: TRBJ2-7
size: NA
D: TRBD2
V: TRBV25-1
CDR3: CASSESAGGTFYEQYF
DNA: TGTGCCAGCAGTGAATCAGCGGGAGGGACCTTCTACGAGCAGTACTTC

J: TRBJ1-3
size: NA
D: NA
V: TRBV12-5
CDR3: CASGLVTSGLSGNTIYF
DNA: TGTGCTAGTGGTTTGGTAACGAGTGGGCTTAGTGGAAACACCATATATTTT

J: TRBJ1-2
size: NA
D: TRBD1
V: TRBV30
CDR3: CAWSGSRTGLSYGYTF
DNA: TGTGCCTGGAGTGGCTCACGGACAGGGTTGTCCTATGGCTACACCTTC

J: TRBJ2-2
size: NA
D: NA
V: TRBV5-1
CDR3: CASSPGLANTGELFF
DNA: TGCGCCAGCAGCCCCGGTCTCGCGAACACCGGGGAGCTGTTTTTT